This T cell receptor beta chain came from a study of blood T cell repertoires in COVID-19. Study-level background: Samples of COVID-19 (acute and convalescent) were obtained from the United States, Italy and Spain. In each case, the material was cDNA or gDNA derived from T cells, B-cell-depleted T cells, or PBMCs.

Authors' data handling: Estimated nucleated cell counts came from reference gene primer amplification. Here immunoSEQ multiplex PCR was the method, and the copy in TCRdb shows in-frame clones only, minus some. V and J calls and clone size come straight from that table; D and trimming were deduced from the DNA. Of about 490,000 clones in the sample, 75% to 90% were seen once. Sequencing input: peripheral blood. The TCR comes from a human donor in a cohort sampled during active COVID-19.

CDR3 sequence reads: CASSSPPGRAGTETQYF. The CDR3 DNA reads TGTGCCAGCAGTTCCCCCCCCGGGAGGGCTGGGACAGAGACCCAGTACTTC. The rearrangement links TRBV28 to TRBJ2-5, with 8 nucleotides matching TRBD2. The ends lost 4 bases at V and 4 bases at J; junction bases unmatched: 14. CDR3 length: 17 residues. The germline V gene has CDR1 MDHEN and CDR2 SYDVKM.